This TCR beta chain was found in a study of OX40 agonist ivuxolimab in advanced cancers. Study information: Dose-escalation patients were diagnosed with hepatocellular carcinoma, melanoma, renal cell cancer or head and neck cancer.

Study outcomes and limitations: The antigen specificity of the peripheral T cells (those that were expanded) was not determined.

This CDR3 contains 15 residues. Trimming pared 2 bases from V and 2 bases from J, leaving 11 bases between. CDR1 and CDR2 from the germline V gene are SGHTA and FQGNSA. In regard to this clone: Antigen: not known.

Generated by immunoSEQ multiplex PCR, the TCRdb table keeps only in-frame clones and is missing some. The table lists 60,000 or so clones, about 94% of them singletons. Systemic immunosuppression or a history of autoimmune disease excluded patients. Sampling of blood occurred at baseline, cycle 4 day 1, and cycle 7 day 1. The starting material was CD4+ or CD8+ T cells sorted from blood, obtained in a trial of the OX40 agonist ivuxolimab. J is TRBJ2-3 and V is TRBV7-2, with D possibly TRBD2 on 6 matching bases. This clonotype was obtained from an adult with an advanced solid tumor such as melanoma, head and neck, liver or kidney cancer. CDR3 amino acids: CASSLTGATTDTQYF. The DNA of the CDR3 is TGTGCCAGCAGCTTAACGGGAGCTACCACAGATACGCAGTATTTT.